This T cell receptor (beta chain) appears in the sequencing data of a study of T cell changes during pregnancy in multiple sclerosis. Data came from immunoSEQ multiplex PCR; TCRdb stores just in-frame clones and leaves some out. The sample lists approximately 63,000 clones, roughly 91% occurring once. The CDR3 runs to 13 residues. CDR1 is MDHEN, CDR2 SYDVKM, per germline. J gave up 3 bases and V 7 bases, and 5 bases lay outside the gene matches. The sample in question was peripheral blood, obtained in the third trimester of pregnancy. This chain joins TRBV28 and TRBJ2-5; 7 nucleotides align to TRBD2. The sequence was collected from a female donor in good health, enrolled as a control in a pregnancy study. In nucleotides, the CDR3 is TGTGCCAGCAAGGAGGCGGGAGAAGAGACCCAGTACTTC. Its protein product is CASKEAGEETQYF.